The rows below give T cell receptor beta chains drawn from one sample of a study of shared clonotypes between healthy human individuals. Assay: immunoSEQ multiplex PCR; the TCRdb copy retains only in-frame clones and omits some. The sample includes 2,500,000 or so clones, around 94% of them seen just once. The sequenced sample consisted of naive CD4+ T cells sorted from blood. The receptor source for this set is a man aged 18-30 years in good health. CDR3s include the opening cysteine and the closing phenylalanine or tryptophan. Each record gives: J gene, D gene, clone size, V gene, CDR3 length, CDR3 DNA, CDR3 protein. D genes are given only for firm matches. Only part of the rows carry a size: once, few, many, or a class if the clone is expanded.

j_call: TRBJ2-3
d_call: .
clone_size: .
v_call: TRBV4-1
cdr3_length: 15
cdr3_nt: TGCGCCAGCAGCCTCGAGACGGGTAGCACAGATACGCAGTATTTT
cdr3_aa: CASSLETGSTDTQYF

j_call: TRBJ2-5
d_call: TRBD2
clone_size: .
v_call: TRBV7-9
cdr3_length: 15
cdr3_nt: TGTGCCAGCAGCTTAGTAGAGACTAGCGGGGAGACCCAGTACTTC
cdr3_aa: CASSLVETSGETQYF

j_call: TRBJ1-1
d_call: TRBD1
clone_size: .
v_call: TRBV10-3
cdr3_length: 19
cdr3_nt: TGTGCCATCAGTGAGCAGGGAGGACAGGGGGCTCGACGTGGGACTGAAGCTTTCTTT
cdr3_aa: CAISEQGGQGARRGTEAFF

j_call: TRBJ2-3
d_call: .
clone_size: once
v_call: TRBV18
cdr3_length: 15
cdr3_nt: TGTGCCAGCTCACCACTGGCAGGGGTTACAGATACGCAGTATTTT
cdr3_aa: CASSPLAGVTDTQYF

j_call: TRBJ2-7
d_call: .
clone_size: .
v_call: TRBV29-1
cdr3_length: 13
cdr3_nt: TGCAGCGTTGGAGGGGACCACTCCTACGAGCAGTACTTC
cdr3_aa: CSVGGDHSYEQYF

j_call: TRBJ2-3
d_call: TRBD2
clone_size: .
v_call: TRBV6-6
cdr3_length: 16
cdr3_nt: TGTGCCAGCAGTTACCCGACTAGCGGACTCACAGATACGCAGTATTTT
cdr3_aa: CASSYPTSGLTDTQYF

j_call: TRBJ2-7
d_call: .
clone_size: .
v_call: TRBV11-2
cdr3_length: 13
cdr3_nt: TGTGCCAGCAGCTCGGGCTTCACCTACGAGCAGTACTTC
cdr3_aa: CASSSGFTYEQYF

j_call: TRBJ2-1
d_call: .
clone_size: once
v_call: TRBV7-6
cdr3_length: 13
cdr3_nt: TGTGCCAGCAGCTTCTTACAGGGCAATGAGCAGTTCTTC
cdr3_aa: CASSFLQGNEQFF

j_call: TRBJ1-1
d_call: TRBD1
clone_size: .
v_call: TRBV19
cdr3_length: 14
cdr3_nt: TGTGCCAGTAGCGGACAGGGGGTGACCACTGAAGCTTTCTTT
cdr3_aa: CASSGQGVTTEAFF

j_call: TRBJ1-6
d_call: .
clone_size: .
v_call: TRBV19
cdr3_length: 16
cdr3_nt: TGTGCCAGTAGTCCCATTGTTTCGGTCGGGGGATCACCCCTCCACTTT
cdr3_aa: CASSPIVSVGGSPLHF

j_call: TRBJ2-7
d_call: .
clone_size: .
v_call: TRBV4-3
cdr3_length: 15
cdr3_nt: TGCGCCAGCAGCCAAGAACAGGGAGGATCCTACGAGCAGTACTTC
cdr3_aa: CASSQEQGGSYEQYF

j_call: TRBJ2-7
d_call: .
clone_size: once
v_call: TRBV5-1
cdr3_length: 16
cdr3_nt: TGCGCCAGCCACCCGGGGGAGACTATTGTCTCCTACGAGCAGTACTTC
cdr3_aa: CASHPGETIVSYEQYF

j_call: TRBJ2-6
d_call: TRBD1
clone_size: .
v_call: TRBV9
cdr3_length: 14
cdr3_nt: TGTGCCAGCAGCGCCGACAGGGGGGTTCACGTCCTGACTTTC
cdr3_aa: CASSADRGVHVLTF

j_call: TRBJ1-1
d_call: .
clone_size: .
v_call: TRBV5-1
cdr3_length: 14
cdr3_nt: TGCGCCAGCAGCTTGGGGGGACAATTCACTGAAGCTTTCTTT
cdr3_aa: CASSLGGQFTEAFF

j_call: TRBJ1-1
d_call: .
clone_size: .
v_call: TRBV27
cdr3_length: 13
cdr3_nt: TGTGCCAGCACGACTAGGGCGAACACTGAAGCTTTCTTT
cdr3_aa: CASTTRANTEAFF

j_call: TRBJ1-6
d_call: .
clone_size: .
v_call: TRBV7-2
cdr3_length: 14
cdr3_nt: TGTGCCAGCAGCCCGGGAGGGGTGGATTCACCCCTCCACTTT
cdr3_aa: CASSPGGVDSPLHF

j_call: TRBJ1-2
d_call: TRBD1
clone_size: .
v_call: TRBV30
cdr3_length: 13
cdr3_nt: TGTGCCTGGAGGGAGGACAGGGTGACCGGCTACACCTTC
cdr3_aa: CAWREDRVTGYTF

j_call: TRBJ2-7
d_call: TRBD2
clone_size: .
v_call: TRBV7-2
cdr3_length: 13
cdr3_nt: TGTGCCAGCAGCTTGGAACTAGCGCTTGAGCAGTACTTC
cdr3_aa: CASSLELALEQYF